Listed below are T cell receptor beta chains from one sample, sequenced in a study of chemoradiotherapy in HPV16-positive cancers. TCRdb keeps only in-frame clones here, not all; method: immunoSEQ multiplex PCR. The sample has approximately 1,800 clones; around 78% are singletons. The source was tumor tissue, collected from a patient who underwent chemoradiotherapy. These receptors were obtained from a human donor with HPV-associated anogenital cancer. The CDR3 runs from the conserved cysteine through the conserved F or W. A D gene is named only where the DNA matches it firmly. Size tells how often a clone was seen (once, few, many) or the class of an expanded clone, and some rows leave it out.

>TRBV6-5|NA|few|TRBJ2-5
CASSYLAARMETQYF
TGTGCCAGCAGTTATTTGGCCGCACGGATGGAGACCCAGTACTTC
>TRBV19|NA|once|TRBJ1-2
CASRTGVNYGYTF
TGTGCCAGTAGGACAGGAGTTAACTATGGCTACACCTTC
>TRBV10-3|NA|NA|TRBJ1-1
CAIRNSRERTEAFF
TGTGCCATCAGGAACAGCAGGGAGAGGACTGAAGCTTTCTTT
>TRBV6-6|NA|NA|TRBJ2-7
CASSLSQSGEQYF
TGTGCCAGCAGTCTATCTCAGTCTGGCGAGCAGTACTTC
>TRBV7-8|NA|few|TRBJ1-1
CASSHQYNTEAFF
TGTGCCAGCAGCCACCAGTACAACACTGAAGCTTTCTTT
>TRBV6-5|NA|NA|TRBJ2-3
CASSLDQGTDTQYF
TGTGCCAGCAGTTTAGACCAGGGTACAGATACGCAGTATTTT
>TRBV6-5|NA|NA|TRBJ1-1
CASSYSNQARGAFF
TGTGCCAGCAGTTACTCGAACCAGGCTCGTGGAGCTTTCTTT
>TRBV19|TRBD2|NA|TRBJ2-2
CASSTSGGQTGELFF
TGTGCCAGTAGCACTAGCGGGGGCCAGACCGGGGAGCTGTTTTTT
>TRBV10-3|NA|few|TRBJ2-1
CAISDPILYYNEQFF
TGTGCCATCAGTGACCCAATCTTGTACTACAATGAGCAGTTCTTC
>TRBV5-5|NA|NA|TRBJ1-2
CASSMGAGERGYTF
TGTGCCAGCAGCATGGGGGCAGGGGAAAGGGGCTACACCTTC
>TRBV6-1|NA|once|TRBJ1-5
CASSETGWGAINQPQHF
TGTGCCAGCAGTGAAACGGGTTGGGGAGCGATCAATCAGCCCCAGCATTTT
>TRBV4-1|NA|few|TRBJ1-5
CASSQDYAGPIMPQHF
TGCGCCAGCAGCCAAGATTACGCAGGGCCTATAATGCCCCAGCATTTT
>TRBV14|TRBD1|NA|TRBJ2-7
CASSQALTGGYEQYF
TGTGCCAGCAGCCAAGCGCTGACAGGGGGCTACGAGCAGTACTTC
>TRBV13|TRBD2|NA|TRBJ2-3
CASSLRLAGASTDTQYF
TGTGCCAGCAGCTTAAGACTAGCGGGGGCAAGCACAGATACGCAGTATTTT
>TRBV2|NA|NA|TRBJ2-1
CASSVYNEQFF
TGTGCCAGCAGTGTATACAATGAGCAGTTCTTC
>TRBV19|NA|NA|TRBJ2-2
CATSEGGGELFF
TGTGCCACCTCCGAGGGGGGCGGGGAGCTGTTTTTT
>TRBV9|TRBD1|NA|TRBJ2-7
CASSTRDRGPEQYF
TGTGCCAGCAGCACCCGAGACAGGGGGCCCGAGCAGTACTTC
>TRBV4-1|NA|once|TRBJ2-3
CASSQDSGSTDTQYF
TGCGCCAGCAGCCAAGATTCGGGGAGCACAGATACGCAGTATTTT
>TRBV28|NA|NA|TRBJ2-3
CASMNPTELTDTQYF
TGTGCCAGCATGAATCCGACCGAGCTCACAGATACGCAGTATTTT
>TRBV5-4|NA|once|TRBJ1-1
CASSLAAVPNTEAFF
TGTGCCAGCAGCTTGGCGGCAGTCCCAAACACTGAAGCTTTCTTT
>TRBV29-1|TRBD1|NA|TRBJ2-1
CSVEGPGQGATDEQFF
TGCAGCGTTGAAGGGCCCGGACAGGGGGCTACCGATGAGCAGTTCTTC
>TRBV27|NA|NA|TRBJ2-7
CASSPGRTVYEQYF
TGTGCCAGCAGTCCGGGAAGGACAGTATACGAGCAGTACTTC
>TRBV6-1|NA|NA|TRBJ1-1
CASSGYVGGGEAFF
TGTGCCAGCAGTGGGTATGTAGGGGGAGGTGAAGCTTTCTTT
>TRBV10-3|TRBD1|once|TRBJ2-7
CAISGQPGTVYEQYF
TGTGCCATCAGTGGCCAACCCGGGACAGTTTACGAGCAGTACTTC
>TRBV20-1|NA|NA|TRBJ2-7
CSASPSFEQYF
TGCAGTGCTAGTCCTAGCTTCGAGCAGTACTTC
>TRBV7-3|TRBD1|NA|TRBJ2-6
CASSPEGQEHSGANVLTF
TGTGCCAGCAGCCCCGAGGGACAGGAACACTCTGGGGCCAACGTCCTGACTTTC
>TRBV15|TRBD1|NA|TRBJ1-6
CATSSRGLKPLHF
TGTGCCACCAGCAGCAGGGGGCTCAAACCCCTCCACTTT
>TRBV2|NA|NA|TRBJ1-2
CASSERIEGGYTF
TGTGCCAGCAGTGAAAGGATAGAAGGTGGCTACACCTTC
>TRBV6-5|NA|NA|TRBJ2-1
CASSYAGGLYNEQFF
TGTGCCAGCAGTTACGCCGGGGGGCTCTACAATGAGCAGTTCTTC
>TRBV7-2|TRBD1|NA|TRBJ1-1
CASRGWRQGEGTEAFF
TGTGCCAGCAGGGGGTGGAGACAGGGGGAAGGGACTGAAGCTTTCTTT
>TRBV28|NA|NA|TRBJ2-7
CASSTAITYEQYF
TGTGCCAGCAGTACAGCTATTACCTACGAGCAGTACTTC
>TRBV6-1|NA|NA|TRBJ2-3
CASSAGYDTQYF
TGTGCCAGCAGTGCCGGTTATGATACGCAGTATTTT
>TRBV5-1|TRBD2|NA|TRBJ2-5
CASRVSGGAEETQYF
TGCGCCAGCAGGGTTAGCGGGGGGGCCGAGGAGACCCAGTACTTC
>TRBV7-7|NA|NA|TRBJ2-1
CASSQGLGWSNEQFF
TGTGCTAGCAGCCAGGGACTGGGATGGTCCAATGAGCAGTTCTTC
>TRBV7-9|NA|few|TRBJ2-1
CASSSEEGEASGQFF
TGTGCCAGCAGCTCAGAGGAGGGGGAGGCCTCGGGGCAGTTCTTC
>TRBV7-3|TRBD1|NA|TRBJ1-1
CASSPGTGRTEAFF
TGTGCCAGCAGCCCGGGGACAGGTAGGACTGAAGCTTTCTTT
>TRBV27|NA|NA|TRBJ2-7
CASSPTVAGEQYF
TGTGCCAGCTCCCCGACTGTGGCAGGAGAGCAGTACTTC
>TRBV27|TRBD1|NA|TRBJ2-7
CASSPTGAGEQYF
TGTGCCAGCAGCCCGACAGGGGCGGGCGAGCAGTACTTC
>TRBV9|TRBD1|NA|TRBJ1-2
CASTRGQGINYGYTF
TGTGCCAGCACCCGGGGACAGGGGATTAACTATGGCTACACCTTC
>TRBV19|TRBD1|NA|TRBJ2-7
CASSILGQGTYEQYF
TGTGCCAGTAGTATTCTCGGACAGGGAACCTACGAGCAGTACTTC
>TRBV25-1|NA|NA|TRBJ2-7
CASASLAVNEQYF
TGTGCCAGCGCCTCGTTAGCGGTAAACGAGCAGTACTTC
>TRBV28|NA|NA|TRBJ1-4
CASDPSWGGGEKLFF
TGTGCCAGCGACCCGTCTTGGGGCGGAGGGGAAAAACTGTTTTTT
>TRBV18|TRBD1|NA|TRBJ1-1
CASSPRIRGVGTEAFF
TGTGCCAGCTCACCACGAATCAGGGGGGTAGGCACTGAAGCTTTCTTT
>TRBV6-5|NA|NA|TRBJ1-2
CASSYNRVSYTF
TGTGCCAGCAGCTACAACAGGGTCAGCTACACCTTC
>TRBV5-1|NA|NA|TRBJ1-2
CASSLVDGSNYGYTF
TGCGCCAGCAGCTTGGTAGACGGATCTAACTATGGCTACACCTTC
>TRBV9|NA|few|TRBJ2-5
CASSVSDQKTQYF
TGTGCCAGCAGCGTATCAGATCAGAAGACCCAGTACTTC
>TRBV7-9|NA|NA|TRBJ1-2
CASSSGRTANYGYTF
TGTGCCAGCAGCTCTGGCAGGACAGCAAACTATGGCTACACCTTC
>TRBV27|NA|hyperexpanded|TRBJ1-2
CATREARGYGYTF
TGTGCCACCCGGGAGGCTCGGGGATATGGCTACACCTTC
>TRBV7-6|NA|few|TRBJ1-1
CASSLDRVRTEAFF
TGTGCCAGCAGCTTAGACAGGGTGAGGACTGAAGCTTTCTTT
>TRBV5-6|NA|NA|TRBJ2-5
CASSYIYREQYF
TGTGCCAGCAGTTATATATACCGGGAGCAGTACTTC
>TRBV28|NA|large|TRBJ1-5
CASRCTGRSNQPQHF
TGTGCCAGCAGGTGCACAGGGAGAAGCAATCAGCCCCAGCATTTT
>TRBV7-3|NA|NA|TRBJ1-5
CASSLGPNGNQPQHF
TGTGCCAGCAGCTTAGGCCCTAATGGCAATCAGCCCCAGCATTTT
>TRBV6-1|NA|few|TRBJ1-2
CASSEALLLGYGYTF
TGTGCCAGCAGTGAAGCGCTCCTCCTGGGCTATGGCTACACCTTC